This TCR beta chain emerged from a study of T cell repertoires in cytomegalovirus infection. Whole-study context: Matching HLA type, along with CMV infection, was indicated by public TCR beta signatures.

Study results and limitations: Predominance within the ex vivo response was attributable to HLA-C-restricted CMV-specific TCR beta clonotypes. Carriers of CMV and the relevant HLA type were discriminated by public TCR beta frequency.

Trimming removed 0 bases from V and 3 bases from J, with 14 bases in between. Germline loops: CDR1 LNHNV, CDR2 YYDKDF (reference sequence). The length of the CDR3 is 17 residues. TCRdb fed the reads into MiXCR, producing one record per CDR3 protein. The table records approximately 630,000 distinct CDR3 sequences, approximately 24% of them present only once. This clonotype was seen at least ten times. Its antigen is undetermined. The chain combines TRBV15 with TRBJ2-2; D remains ambiguous. Material: CD8+ T cells from PBMCs. This sequence originates from a human donor in good health (CMV status not recorded). Some clones in this sample may be carry-over from other donors' samples. The CDR3, as DNA: TGTGCCACCAGCAGAGATCTTCTCCGAGGCGACACCGGGGAGCTGTTTTTT. It is translated as CATSRDLLRGDTGELFF. The whole variable domain, filled in from reference TRBV15 and TRBJ2-2, reads DAMVIQNPRYQVTQFGKPVTLSCSQTLNHNVMYWYQQKSSQAPKLLFHYYDKDFNNEADTPDNFQSRRPNTSFCFLDIRSPGLGDTAMYLCATSRDLLRGDTGELFFGEGSRLTVL.